Below, one TCR beta chain is given with its context. No cognate antigen has been identified for it. No base quality values were provided; no much bigger clone lies one nucleotide off. This specimen includes other DNA sequences encoding the same CDR3. At one collaborating source in Seattle, patients were enrolled during active infection and were followed longitudinally through the course of disease. The collaborating institutions used their own protocols to collect whole blood in K2EDTA tubes. Collaborator samples were shipped for TCRbeta analysis as frozen whole blood, isolated PBMCs, or DNA extracted from either sample type. TCRbeta CDR3 regions were amplified from genomic DNA by means of the immunoSEQ Assay, a bias-controlled multiplex PCR. The paper's data handling went like this. Nucleated cell counts per sample were estimated from amplification of reference gene primers within the assay. Sequence reads were collapsed and filtered to measure the absolute abundance of every unique TCRbeta CDR3 rearrangement. For each sample, productive Simpson clonality was calculated as the square root of Simpson's diversity index over productive rearrangements. This is the immuneACCESS table as TCRdb keeps it, with only in-frame sequences that have V and J called. A part of the clones is gone; compared with another copy, unresolved V genes explain less than half, and the rest is unexplained. V, J and clone size derive from that table, while D and trimming were established from the DNA sequence. The sample data list 300,000 to 350,000 clones, and around nine tenths of these were observed just once. 3.9% of the sample is taken by the ten largest.

These data come from a study of blood T cell repertoires in COVID-19 (dated by TCRdb to the early 2020s). For the wider study: Samples covering the acute and convalescent phases of COVID-19 were provided by collaborators in the United States, Italy and Spain. The material from the prospective study consisted of cDNA or gDNA derived from T cells, B-cell-depleted T cells, or PBMCs. Subjects who had been exposed to COVID-19, were actively infected with it, or had recovered from it provided the deeply sampled blood TCRbeta repertoires that made up the dataset. The repertoires were released in a freely available public database intended as a resource for research on the immune response to SARS-CoV-2. Samples were obtained from the ongoing ImmuneRACE study (first 160 participants) and from about 1,300 subjects provided by 6 global collaborators. Sample metadata almost always included a de-identified subject ID, COVID-19 status, age in years and sex. Where HLA class I and class II types were available, the types were taken from metadata supplied by the sample provider, not from assay-based typing. General study outcomes and caveats: Clinical and demographic metadata were provided uncurated, with the amount varying by source and participant.

V is clipped by 1 base and J by 0 bases, and the sequence between their germline boundaries is 8 bases long. The CDR3 numbers 15 residues from cysteine through phenylalanine. Kept here is only the CDR3 DNA, which spans 45 bases and is read in frame from base 1. The germline V gene sets CDR1 to SGHRS and CDR2 to YFSETQ. The sequencing input was peripheral blood. The sequence was collected from a woman aged 60 to 75 with COVID-19, enrolled during active disease. The chain was built from TRBV5-1 and TRBJ2-1; TRBD2 is perhaps the D gene, given 5 matching bases. The sequence in DNA is TGCGCCAGCAGCTTGTTGGCGGGCTCCTACAATGAGCAGTTCTTC. This is translated as CASSLLAGSYNEQFF.